The 30 T cell receptor beta chains reported below all come from one sample, sequenced in a study of technical replicates of blood from several donors. Repertoires were generated with immunoSEQ multiplex PCR, while TCRdb's copy carries only in-frame clones and drops some. Of around 50,000 clones detected, about 95% appear once; the ten largest clones hold roughly 0.22%. Sequenced material: T cells isolated from PBMCs. The receptors derive from a human donor in good health.

The gene calls are TRBV6-5 and TRBJ1-1; no reliable D call. Looked up from germline, CDR1 is MNHEY and CDR2 is SVGAGI. Trimming pared 5 bases from V and 5 bases from J, leaving 18 bases between. This CDR3 is 15 amino acids long. This CDR3 reads CASSPRAQHLTEAFF. CDR3 nucleotide sequence: TGTGCCAGCAGTCCGAGGGCACAGCACCTTACTGAAGCTTTCTTT.

The V and J genes are TRBV13 and TRBJ1-5; unclear D gene. The CDR3 loop spans 14 amino acids. CDR1 is PRHDT and CDR2 is FYEKMQ in the germline V gene (reference sequence). Trimming cost V 0 bases and J 10 bases, with 13 bases left between them. This CDR3 is CASSLGGSPGPQHF. The CDR3 DNA is TGTGCCAGCAGCTTAGGTGGCTCCCCAGGACCCCAGCATTTT.

V gene TRBV9 combines with J gene TRBJ1-5, with 9 bases that match TRBD1. The CDR3 is 15 amino acids. Losses at the gene ends were 0 bases for V and 2 bases for J; bases not matched to a gene: 0. Germline V gives CDR1 SGDLS, CDR2 YYNGEE. The DNA for the CDR3 is TGTGCCAGCAGCGTAGGACAGGGGGGCAATCAGCCCCAGCATTTT. Its protein is CASSVGQGGNQPQHF.

This clone appeared once. The chain has TRBV5-4 and TRBJ2-5; D call uncertain. The V gene's germline CDR1 is SGHNT and CDR2 YYREEE (reference sequence). V was pared by 2 bases and J by 5 bases, with 13 bases between. This CDR3 spans 14 amino acids. The chain's CDR3 is CASSLPNPPETQYF. The CDR3 nucleotides are TGTGCCAGCAGCTTACCTAACCCTCCTGAGACCCAGTACTTC.

The chain uses TRBV29-1 and TRBJ2-7; D perhaps matches TRBD2 (7 bases). From germline, CDR1 is SQVTM and CDR2 ANQGSEA. V was pared by 3 bases and J by 0 bases, with 12 bases between. This CDR3 spans 14 amino acids. The DNA for the CDR3 is TGCAGCGTTGAGGGGAGGGGGGGCTCCTACGAGCAGTACTTC. Protein sequence: CSVEGRGGSYEQYF.

V gene TRBV5-6 combines with J gene TRBJ2-7; weak D call: TRBD2 (6 bases). V was shortened by 3 bases and J by 7 bases, with 29 bases between the two germline ends. Germline V gene sequence: CDR1 SGHDT, CDR2 YYEEEE. This CDR3 comprises 18 residues. CDR3 residues: CASSSFLARDLGTTEQYF. Written as DNA, the CDR3 is TGTGCCAGCAGCTCTTTTCTGGCCCGGGACTTGGGAACTACGGAGCAGTACTTC.

V and J are TRBV11-2 and TRBJ2-7, with 15 bases aligning to TRBD2. In germline, CDR1 is SGHAT, CDR2 FQNNGV. This CDR3 comprises 15 residues. The V segment lost 2 bases and the J segment 6 bases; nucleotides outside the gene matches: 2. The CDR3 region is CASSLRTSGRAEQYF. The CDR3 DNA follows: TGTGCCAGCAGCTTAAGGACTAGCGGGAGGGCCGAGCAGTACTTC.

This chain uses TRBV6-5 with TRBJ1-1; unclear D gene. Germline loops: CDR1 MNHEY, CDR2 SVGAGI. Trimming removed 0 bases from V and 6 bases from J, with 11 bases in between. The CDR3 runs to 14 residues. CDR3 coding DNA: TGTGCCAGCAGTTACTCGACCCGGGAATCTGAAGCTTTCTTT. Its protein is CASSYSTRESEAFF.

J is TRBJ2-5 and V is TRBV5-1, with unresolved D. The CDR3 has 12 residues. The germline V and J ends were trimmed by 6 bases and 2 bases, with 8 bases remaining between them. CDR1 is SGHRS, CDR2 YFSETQ, per germline. In nucleotides, the CDR3 is TGCGCCAGCACCGACTCTCAAGAGACCCAGTACTTC. It is translated as CASTDSQETQYF. The full variable domain, its missing parts supplied by reference TRBV5-1 and TRBJ2-5, is KAGVTQTPRYLIKTRGQQVTLSCSPISGHRSVSWYQQTPGQGLQFLFEYFSETQRNKGNFPGRFSGRQFSNSRSEMNVSTLELGDSALYLCASTDSQETQYFGPGTRLLVL.

V usage is TRBV5-1 and J usage is TRBJ2-1, with a tentative D call TRBD2 (7 bases). From germline, CDR1 is SGHRS and CDR2 YFSETQ. V was pared by 0 bases and J by 8 bases, with 12 bases between. CDR3 size: 14 residues. The CDR3 DNA reads as TGCGCCAGCAGCTTGGTGGGGGGGCAGGATGAGCAGTTCTTC. It codes for CASSLVGGQDEQFF.

This chain links TRBV9 with TRBJ2-7; D remains ambiguous. The CDR3 runs 12 residues. CDR1 is SGDLS and CDR2 is YYNGEE in the germline V gene. The V end lost 3 bases, the J end lost 0 bases, and 4 bases lay between the germline ends. In DNA form, the CDR3 reads TGTGCCAGCAGCGGCGACTCCTACGAGCAGTACTTC. Protein product: CASSGDSYEQYF.

J is TRBJ2-1 and V is TRBV5-1, with TRBD2 matching over 7 bases. Germline V lookup: CDR1 SGHRS, CDR2 YFSETQ. The CDR3 has 17 residues. V dropped 0 bases and J dropped 6; count of bases not matched to a gene: 12. The CDR3 DNA sequence: TGCGCCAGCAGCTTGGTCCGTGGGGAGGGATCGGGCAATGAGCAGTTCTTC. Translating it yields CASSLVRGEGSGNEQFF.

The chain recombines TRBV6-5 with TRBJ1-2; D is uncertain. The CDR3 is made up of 12 amino acids. The V gene's germline CDR1 is MNHEY and CDR2 SVGAGI. V was clipped by 6 bases and J by 6 bases, with 11 bases between them. CDR3 coding DNA: TGTGCCAGCAGCTCCCGGGTAGATGGCTACACCTTC. It is translated as CASSSRVDGYTF.

The chain recombines TRBV7-6 with TRBJ1-1; weak D call: TRBD1 (6 bases). CDR1 and CDR2 (germline): SGHVS, FNYEAQ. This CDR3 contains 12 residues. V dropped 5 bases and J dropped 5 bases, with 9 bases sitting between them. In DNA, the CDR3 is TGTGCCAGCAGCGCCAGGGGAACTGAAGCTTTCTTT. It encodes CASSARGTEAFF.

This clone was seen more than once but under ten times. The chain has TRBV5-1 and TRBJ1-4; 8 bases agree with TRBD1. Germline V gives CDR1 SGHRS, CDR2 YFSETQ. Trimming took 2 bases from V and 8 from J; bases not matched to a gene: 5. This CDR3 is built from 14 residues. The CDR3 nucleotides are TGCGCCAGCAGCTTTGGACAGGGTGGAGAAAAACTGTTTTTT. Translating gives CASSFGQGGEKLFF.

The chain carries TRBV28 and TRBJ1-4; 10 bases match TRBD1. The V gene's germline CDR1 is MDHEN and CDR2 SYDVKM. This CDR3 is built from 15 residues. V dropped 5 bases and J dropped 5; count of bases not matched to a gene: 5. The CDR3 DNA follows: TGTGCCAGCAGTGGGGGGGGACAGGGGAATGAAAAACTGTTTTTT. Protein product: CASSGGGQGNEKLFF. Variable domain in full (rest from reference TRBV28 and TRBJ1-4): DVKVTQSSRYLVKRTGEKVFLECVQDMDHENMFWYRQDPGLGLRLIYFSYDVKMKEKGDIPEGYSVSREKKERFSLILESASTNQTSMYLCASSGGGQGNEKLFFGSGTQLSVL.

The V call is TRBV5-1, the J call TRBJ2-7; 7 bases are a match to TRBD2. The V gene's germline CDR1 is SGHRS and CDR2 YFSETQ. CDR3 size: 15 residues. Trimming removed 0 bases from V and 9 bases from J; junction bases left unmatched: 12. This chain's CDR3 is CASSLGSEGGLRQYF. The CDR3 nucleotides are TGCGCCAGCAGCTTGGGGAGCGAGGGAGGGCTACGGCAGTACTTC.

The chain couples TRBV5-4 to TRBJ2-2; D is uncertain. CDR3 length: 13 residues. From germline, CDR1 is SGHNT and CDR2 YYREEE (reference sequence). V was trimmed by 4 bases and J by 4 bases, leaving 8 bases between them. Here the CDR3 DNA reads TGTGCCAGCAGCACAAGAACCACCGGGGAGCTGTTTTTT. It translates to CASSTRTTGELFF.

This chain links TRBV10-1 with TRBJ1-1; 9 bases match TRBD1. This CDR3 has 15 residues. The germline V gene has CDR1 WNHNN and CDR2 SYGVQD (reference sequence). The ends lost 2 bases at V and 2 bases at J; junction bases unmatched: 3. This CDR3 reads CASSEGQGHNTEAFF. CDR3 DNA sequence: TGCGCCAGCAGTGAGGGACAGGGGCATAACACTGAAGCTTTCTTT.

V and J are TRBV29-1 and TRBJ1-2; D call uncertain. Germline V gene lookup returns CDR1 SQVTM and CDR2 ANQGSEA. V lost 3 bases, J lost 6 bases, and 11 bases lay in between. The CDR3 runs 12 residues. The CDR3 bases are TGCAGCGTTGAGCAGGTGCGGGATGGCTACACCTTC. Protein: CSVEQVRDGYTF.

This chain connects TRBV5-5 to TRBJ1-1, with D hard to call. Trimming took off 6 bases at V and 0 bases at J, with 15 bases between the two ends. The CDR3 extends over 15 amino acids. Per the germline V gene, CDR1 is SGHKS and CDR2 is YYEKEE (reference sequence). CDR3 loop: CASTITRHLNTEAFF. The CDR3 DNA follows: TGTGCCAGCACGATCACACGACACCTGAACACTGAAGCTTTCTTT.

The V call is TRBV6-5, the J call TRBJ2-7; TRBD1 might be the D (5 bases). The CDR3 is 14 residues long. Germline V lookup: CDR1 MNHEY, CDR2 SVGAGI. Trimming shortened V by 6 bases and J by 4 bases, and 16 bases separated the two germline ends. As DNA, the CDR3 is TGTGCCAGCAGGACAGAGCAGTCGTTGTACGAGCAGTACTTC. Its protein product is CASRTEQSLYEQYF.

This sequence joins TRBV5-1 and TRBJ1-1, with D possibly being TRBD1 (6 bases). V shed 1 base and J shed 1 base, with 23 bases lying between them. The CDR3 length is 19 residues. Per the germline V gene, CDR1 is SGHRS and CDR2 is YFSETQ. The CDR3 loop is CASSLNPVRGSLGNTEAFF. CDR3 sequence (DNA): TGCGCCAGCAGCTTGAATCCGGTCAGGGGAAGTTTAGGGAACACTGAAGCTTTCTTT.

V usage is TRBV5-1 and J usage is TRBJ1-2, with 8 bases aligning to TRBD1. Germline lookup yields CDR1 SGHRS and CDR2 YFSETQ. With 2 bases clipped from V and 6 bases from J, the junction kept 6 bases outside the gene matches. CDR3 size: 14 residues. This chain's CDR3 is CASSFADRVDGYTF. The CDR3 coding sequence is TGCGCCAGCAGCTTCGCGGACAGGGTGGATGGCTACACCTTC.

The CDR3 DNA reads TGTGCCAGCACCCATACAGCTATCCCGATCCACTATGGCTACACCTTC. Translating gives CASTHTAIPIHYGYTF. V and J are TRBV5-6 and TRBJ1-2; D is unclear. Trimming removed 6 bases from V and 3 bases from J, with 21 bases in between. There are 16 residues in the CDR3. CDR1 and CDR2 (germline): SGHDT, YYEEEE.

As concerns this clone: A read error may account for a junction end that differs from germline. Other DNA sequences in this specimen translate into the identical CDR3. This rearrangement joins TRBV7-9 to TRBJ2-3; TRBD2 agrees at 12 bases. This CDR3 region has 15 residues. Per the germline V gene, CDR1 is SEHNR and CDR2 is FQNEAQ (reference sequence). The CDR3 here is CASSLAGGSTDTQYF. As DNA, the CDR3 is TGTGCCAGCAGCCTAGCGGGAGGGAGCACAGATACGCAGTATTTT.

The gene calls are TRBV7-9 and TRBJ2-7; TRBD2 is a possible D gene (7 bases). CDR1 SEHNR and CDR2 FQNEAQ come from the germline V gene (reference sequence). The V end was cut by 7 bases, the J end by 5 bases, with 12 bases between. The CDR3 runs to 12 residues. This chain's CDR3 is CASTPGGHEQYF. The CDR3 DNA reads as TGTGCCAGCACCCCCGGGGGGCACGAGCAGTACTTC.

This clone was counted between two and nine times. This rearrangement joins TRBV29-1 to TRBJ1-2; 7 nucleotides agree with TRBD1. The CDR3 is made up of 13 amino acids. CDR1 and CDR2 from the germline V gene are SQVTM and ANQGSEA. J lost 1 base, V lost 7 bases, and 6 bases had no gene match. The CDR3 loop is CSASQGNNYGYTF. The CDR3 nucleotides are TGCAGCGCCTCACAGGGGAATAACTATGGCTACACCTTC. Filled out from reference TRBV29-1 and TRBJ1-2, the complete variable domain reads SAVISQKPSRDICQRGTSLTIQCQVDSQVTMMFWYRQQPGQSLTLIATANQGSEATYESGFVIDKFPISRPNLTFSTLTVSNMSPEDSSIYLCSASQGNNYGYTFGSGTRLTVV.

This chain uses TRBV5-6 with TRBJ1-5; D remains unclear. The CDR3 has 14 residues. The V and J ends lost 4 bases and 5 bases respectively, with 13 bases between them. Germline V CDR1 and CDR2: SGHDT, YYEEEE. This CDR3 is CASSPDGSHQPQHF. The CDR3 coding sequence is TGTGCCAGCAGCCCTGACGGGAGCCATCAGCCCCAGCATTTT.

In this sample, this clone turned up once. The V and J genes are TRBV6-5 and TRBJ1-2; 7 nucleotides agree with TRBD1. The CDR3 covers 15 residues. Losses at the gene ends were 0 bases for V and 2 bases for J; bases not matched to a gene: 3. Germline values: CDR1 MNHEY, CDR2 SVGAGI. CDR3 residues: CASSYSGQANYGYTF. Written as DNA, the CDR3 is TGTGCCAGCAGTTACTCAGGACAGGCAAACTATGGCTACACCTTC.